These T cell receptor beta chains were read from a single sample in a study of technical replicates of blood from a few donors. Produced via immunoSEQ multiplex PCR; TCRdb's table is partial and in-frame only. The sample has around 68,000 clones, around 92% seen once. The sequenced sample was T cells isolated from PBMCs. The origin of the receptors is a human donor in good health. Some clones in this sample may be carry-over from other donors' samples. Each CDR3 is given with its conserved first and last residue. The D gene is left open where the match is weak. Only some rows state a clone size, as once, few, many or a class for expanded clones.

size,J,D,V,CDR3,DNA
NA,TRBJ2-3,NA,TRBV2,CASRSTGLLFTDTQYF,TGTGCCAGCAGAAGCACGGGACTCTTATTCACAGATACGCAGTATTTT
NA,TRBJ2-7,NA,TRBV4-1,CASSQESTGRWEQYF,TGCGCCAGCAGCCAAGAGTCAACAGGACGATGGGAGCAGTACTTC
NA,TRBJ1-1,NA,TRBV29-1,CSVPEAEAFF,TGCAGCGTCCCCGAGGCTGAAGCTTTCTTT
NA,TRBJ1-3,NA,TRBV7-9,CASSLVPGETGNTIYF,TGTGCCAGCAGCTTAGTCCCAGGGGAAACTGGAAACACCATATATTTT
NA,TRBJ1-4,NA,TRBV5-8,CASSYTGTVGEKLFF,TGTGCCAGCAGCTATACAGGGACGGTTGGCGAAAAACTGTTTTTT
NA,TRBJ2-7,TRBD1,TRBV4-1,CASSPGTGIYEQYF,TGCGCCAGCAGCCCCGGGACAGGGATCTACGAGCAGTACTTC
NA,TRBJ1-5,NA,TRBV30,CAWSLGQGQPQHF,TGTGCCTGGAGCCTGGGCCAGGGGCAGCCCCAGCATTTT
NA,TRBJ1-2,NA,TRBV7-9,CASSLVDSNYGYTF,TGTGCCAGCAGCTTAGTCGACAGTAACTATGGCTACACCTTC
NA,TRBJ2-2,NA,TRBV27,CASSLWGTSSGELFF,TGTGCCAGCAGTTTATGGGGGACATCATCGGGGGAGCTGTTTTTT
once,TRBJ1-2,TRBD1,TRBV7-9,CASSSSIGQAVGGYTF,TGTGCCAGCAGCTCTAGTATAGGACAGGCCGTGGGAGGCTACACCTTC
NA,TRBJ2-1,NA,TRBV5-5,CASSLVGRVGMNEQFF,TGTGCCAGCAGCTTGGTCGGCAGGGTCGGAATGAATGAGCAGTTCTTC
NA,TRBJ1-5,NA,TRBV4-1,CASSDSYGGEGQPQHF,TGCGCCAGCAGCGATAGTTATGGGGGGGAGGGTCAGCCCCAGCATTTT
NA,TRBJ1-1,NA,TRBV13,CASSLLSTGWSKTEAFF,TGTGCCAGCAGCTTACTCTCCACAGGGTGGAGTAAAACTGAAGCTTTCTTT
NA,TRBJ2-1,TRBD1,TRBV29-1,CSVVDRVSYNEQFF,TGCAGCGTCGTCGACAGGGTGTCCTACAATGAGCAGTTCTTC
once,TRBJ1-6,TRBD1,TRBV7-6,CASSSTGGDSPLHF,TGTGCCAGCAGCTCGACAGGGGGTGATTCACCCCTCCACTTT
NA,TRBJ2-7,TRBD2,TRBV28,CASSLFSGGYEQYF,TGTGCCAGCAGTTTATTTTCGGGAGGGTACGAGCAGTACTTC
NA,TRBJ1-2,NA,TRBV4-1,CAEIREGVVNYGYTF,TGCGCCGAAATCAGGGAAGGAGTCGTCAACTATGGCTACACCTTC
NA,TRBJ1-5,NA,TRBV6-1,CASSEAGSSNQPQHF,TGTGCCAGCAGTGAAGCGGGGAGTAGCAATCAGCCCCAGCATTTT
NA,TRBJ1-2,NA,TRBV28,CASSLSYRQGLLDGYTF,TGTGCCAGCAGTTTATCTTATCGCCAGGGGCTCCTAGATGGCTACACCTTC
NA,TRBJ1-2,NA,TRBV4-2,CASSQEDWEGTNGYTF,TGTGCCAGCAGCCAAGAGGACTGGGAGGGCACCAATGGCTACACCTTC
NA,TRBJ1-2,NA,TRBV7-9,CASSPSGAANYGYTF,TGTGCCAGCAGCCCCTCTGGAGCAGCTAACTATGGCTACACCTTC
NA,TRBJ2-1,NA,TRBV23-1,CASRARDRRYNEQFF,TGCGCCAGCAGGGCTCGAGACAGGCGTTACAATGAGCAGTTCTTC
once,TRBJ2-7,NA,TRBV13,CASSFRDTYYEQYF,TGTGCCAGCAGCTTCCGGGACACCTACTACGAGCAGTACTTC
NA,TRBJ1-5,NA,TRBV4-1,CASSHSDSSNQPQHF,TGCGCCAGCAGCCACAGCGACAGTTCCAATCAGCCCCAGCATTTT
NA,TRBJ2-1,TRBD2,TRBV29-1,CSVGLAHEQFF,TGCAGCGTGGGACTAGCCCATGAGCAGTTCTTC
NA,TRBJ1-2,NA,TRBV7-8,CASSLGIPESYYGYTF,TGTGCCAGCAGCCTCGGGATCCCAGAAAGCTACTATGGCTACACCTTC
NA,TRBJ2-5,NA,TRBV4-1,CASSQDGGSRAETQYF,TGCGCCAGCAGCCAAGATGGAGGGAGTAGGGCGGAGACCCAGTACTTC
NA,TRBJ2-7,TRBD1,TRBV5-1,CASSRDGQGLYEQYF,TGCGCCAGCAGCCGGGACGGACAGGGGCTCTACGAGCAGTACTTC
once,TRBJ1-4,TRBD1,TRBV5-4,CASSLGGQASEKLFF,TGTGCCAGCAGTCTGGGGGGACAGGCCAGTGAAAAACTGTTTTTT
NA,TRBJ2-1,TRBD1,TRBV29-1,CSTNGQGANEQFF,TGCAGCACTAACGGACAGGGGGCGAATGAGCAGTTCTTC
NA,TRBJ2-7,NA,TRBV7-8,CASSLDRVGEQYF,TGTGCCAGCAGCTTAGACAGGGTTGGCGAGCAGTACTTC
NA,TRBJ2-1,NA,TRBV9,CASSVGLGYNEQFF,TGTGCCAGCAGCGTAGGACTAGGGTACAATGAGCAGTTCTTC
NA,TRBJ2-7,TRBD1,TRBV28,CASSTSGTGHGEQYF,TGTGCCAGCAGTACATCCGGGACAGGTCACGGGGAGCAGTACTTC
NA,TRBJ1-1,TRBD1,TRBV18,CASSPTGGIPEAFF,TGTGCCAGCTCACCGACAGGGGGCATCCCTGAAGCTTTCTTT
NA,TRBJ1-1,NA,TRBV6-5,CASSYSIPALKGAFF,TGTGCCAGCAGTTACTCGATTCCGGCCCTAAAGGGGGCTTTCTTT
NA,TRBJ1-4,NA,TRBV28,CASSPLGGRATNEKLFF,TGTGCCAGCAGTCCGCTGGGCGGGCGCGCAACTAATGAAAAACTGTTTTTT
NA,TRBJ1-2,NA,TRBV19,CASSNPRYGYTF,TGTGCCAGTAGTAATCCTCGGTATGGCTACACCTTC
NA,TRBJ2-1,TRBD2,TRBV5-1,CASSLGIAARPGGNEQFF,TGCGCCAGCAGCTTGGGAATCGCGGCTCGCCCGGGGGGGAATGAGCAGTTCTTC
NA,TRBJ1-2,TRBD1,TRBV29-1,CSVEGSGQGNQGYTF,TGCAGCGTTGAGGGATCGGGACAGGGGAATCAAGGCTACACCTTC
NA,TRBJ2-1,TRBD2,TRBV10-3,CAISGLAGGDEQFF,TGTGCCATCAGTGGACTAGCGGGAGGGGATGAGCAGTTCTTC
NA,TRBJ1-2,NA,TRBV5-4,CASRRRPQDGYTF,TGTGCCAGCAGGCGAAGACCTCAGGATGGCTACACCTTC